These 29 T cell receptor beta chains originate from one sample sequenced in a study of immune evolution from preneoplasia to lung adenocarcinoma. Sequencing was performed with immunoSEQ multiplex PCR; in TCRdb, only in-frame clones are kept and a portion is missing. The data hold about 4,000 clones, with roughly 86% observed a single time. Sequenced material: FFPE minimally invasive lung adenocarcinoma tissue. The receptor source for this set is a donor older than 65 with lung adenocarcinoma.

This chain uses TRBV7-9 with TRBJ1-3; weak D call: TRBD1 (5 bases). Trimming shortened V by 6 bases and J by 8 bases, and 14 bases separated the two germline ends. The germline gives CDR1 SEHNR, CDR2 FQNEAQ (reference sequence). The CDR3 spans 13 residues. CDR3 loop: CASSPDREHTIYF. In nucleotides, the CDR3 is TGTGCCAGCAGTCCCGACAGAGAGCACACCATATATTTT.

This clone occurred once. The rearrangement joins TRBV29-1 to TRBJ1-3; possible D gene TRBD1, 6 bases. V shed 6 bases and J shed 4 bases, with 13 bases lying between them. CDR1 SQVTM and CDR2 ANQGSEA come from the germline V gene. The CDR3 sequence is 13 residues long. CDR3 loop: CSVAGTPGNTIYF. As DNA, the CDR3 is TGCAGCGTCGCCGGGACACCAGGAAACACCATATATTTT.

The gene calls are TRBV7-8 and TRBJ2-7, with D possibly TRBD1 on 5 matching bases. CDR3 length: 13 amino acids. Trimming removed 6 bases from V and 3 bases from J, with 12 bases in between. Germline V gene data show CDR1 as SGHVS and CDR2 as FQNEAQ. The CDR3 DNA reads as TGTGCCAGCAGGCAGGGTTGGAACTACGAGCAGTACTTC. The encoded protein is CASRQGWNYEQYF.

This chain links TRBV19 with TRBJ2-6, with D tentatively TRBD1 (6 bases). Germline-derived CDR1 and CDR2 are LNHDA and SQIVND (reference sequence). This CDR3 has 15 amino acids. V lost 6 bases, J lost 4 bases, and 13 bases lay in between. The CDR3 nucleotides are TGTGCCAGTAGCAAAACAGGGCCAGGGGCCAACGTCCTGACTTTC. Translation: CASSKTGPGANVLTF.

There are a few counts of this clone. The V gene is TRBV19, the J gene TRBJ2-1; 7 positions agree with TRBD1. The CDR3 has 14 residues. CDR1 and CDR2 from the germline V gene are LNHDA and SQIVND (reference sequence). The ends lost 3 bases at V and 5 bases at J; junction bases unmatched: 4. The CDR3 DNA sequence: TGTGCCAGTAGTATTGGGGACAGAAACAATGAGCAGTTCTTC. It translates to CASSIGDRNNEQFF.

CDR3 in DNA: TGTGCCAGCAGCCTAGGGCTGACAGGGAGAGTACAAGAGACCCAGTACTTC. This codes for CASSLGLTGRVQETQYF. The chain carries TRBV7-2 and TRBJ2-5; 7 bases match TRBD1. Germline V gene sequence: CDR1 SGHTA, CDR2 FQGNSA. This CDR3 is built from 17 residues. V shed 5 bases and J 2 bases; nucleotides not matched to a gene: 14.

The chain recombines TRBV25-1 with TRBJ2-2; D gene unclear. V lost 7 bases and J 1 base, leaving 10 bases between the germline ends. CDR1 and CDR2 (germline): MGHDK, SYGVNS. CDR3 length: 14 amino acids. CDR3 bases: TGTGCCAGCACCGACGGCGGGAACACCGGGGAGCTGTTTTTT. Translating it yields CASTDGGNTGELFF.

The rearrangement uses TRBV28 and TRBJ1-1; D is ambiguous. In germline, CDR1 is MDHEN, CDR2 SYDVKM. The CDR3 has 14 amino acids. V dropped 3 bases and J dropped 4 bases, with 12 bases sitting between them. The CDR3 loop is CASSFLGSSTEAFF. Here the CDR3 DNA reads TGTGCCAGCAGTTTTCTGGGCTCGAGCACTGAAGCTTTCTTT. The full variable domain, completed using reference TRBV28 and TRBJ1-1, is DVKVTQSSRYLVKRTGEKVFLECVQDMDHENMFWYRQDPGLGLRLIYFSYDVKMKEKGDIPEGYSVSREKKERFSLILESASTNQTSMYLCASSFLGSSTEAFFGQGTRLTVV.

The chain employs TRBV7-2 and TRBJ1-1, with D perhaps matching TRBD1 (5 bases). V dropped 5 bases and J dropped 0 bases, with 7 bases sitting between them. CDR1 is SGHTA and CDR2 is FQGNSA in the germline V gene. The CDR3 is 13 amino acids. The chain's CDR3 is CASSRQMNTEAFF. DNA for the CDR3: TGTGCCAGCAGCCGACAGATGAACACTGAAGCTTTCTTT.

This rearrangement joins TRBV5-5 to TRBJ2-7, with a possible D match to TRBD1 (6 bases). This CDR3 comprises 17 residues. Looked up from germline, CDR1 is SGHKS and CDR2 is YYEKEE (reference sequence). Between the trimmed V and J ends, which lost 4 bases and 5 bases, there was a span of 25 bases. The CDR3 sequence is CASSATLIQGFVHEQYF. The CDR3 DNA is TGTGCCAGCAGCGCCACCCTAATACAGGGCTTCGTCCACGAGCAGTACTTC. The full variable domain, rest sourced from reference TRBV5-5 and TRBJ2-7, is DAGVTQSPTHLIKTRGQQVTLRCSPISGHKSVSWYQQVLGQGPQFIFQYYEKEERGRGNFPDRFSARQFPNYSSELNVNALLLGDSALYLCASSATLIQGFVHEQYFGPGTRLTVT.

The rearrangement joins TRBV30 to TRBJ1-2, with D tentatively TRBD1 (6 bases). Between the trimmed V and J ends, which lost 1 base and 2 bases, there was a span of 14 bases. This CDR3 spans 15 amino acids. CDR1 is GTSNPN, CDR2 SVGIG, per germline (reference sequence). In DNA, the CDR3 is TGTGCCTGGAGTGCAGGACTCCAGGGGAACTATGGCTACACCTTC. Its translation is CAWSAGLQGNYGYTF.

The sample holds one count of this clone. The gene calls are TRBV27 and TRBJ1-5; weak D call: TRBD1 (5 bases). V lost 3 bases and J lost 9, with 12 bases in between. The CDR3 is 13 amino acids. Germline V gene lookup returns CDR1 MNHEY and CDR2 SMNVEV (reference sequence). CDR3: CASSFALGGPQHF. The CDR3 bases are TGTGCCAGCAGTTTTGCCCTTGGGGGGCCCCAGCATTTT.

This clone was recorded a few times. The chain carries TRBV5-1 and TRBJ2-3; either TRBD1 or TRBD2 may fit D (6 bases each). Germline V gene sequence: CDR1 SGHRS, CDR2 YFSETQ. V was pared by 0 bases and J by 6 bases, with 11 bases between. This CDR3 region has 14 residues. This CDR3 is CASSLEGGVDTQYF. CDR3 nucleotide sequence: TGCGCCAGCAGCTTGGAGGGGGGAGTGGATACGCAGTATTTT.

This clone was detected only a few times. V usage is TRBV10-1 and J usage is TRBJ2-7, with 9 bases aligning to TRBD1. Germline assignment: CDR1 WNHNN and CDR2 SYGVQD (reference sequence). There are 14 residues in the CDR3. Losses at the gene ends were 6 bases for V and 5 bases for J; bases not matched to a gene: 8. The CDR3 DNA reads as TGCGCCAGCAGCACCGGGACAGGGAGGAACGAGCAGTACTTC. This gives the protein CASSTGTGRNEQYF.

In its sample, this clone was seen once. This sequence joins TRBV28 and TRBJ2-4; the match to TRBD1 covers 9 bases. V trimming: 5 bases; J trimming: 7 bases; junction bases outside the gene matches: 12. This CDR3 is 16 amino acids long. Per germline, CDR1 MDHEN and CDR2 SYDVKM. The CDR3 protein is CASSLTTGGPGNIQYF. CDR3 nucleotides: TGTGCCAGCAGTCTTACTACAGGGGGCCCCGGGAACATTCAGTACTTC.

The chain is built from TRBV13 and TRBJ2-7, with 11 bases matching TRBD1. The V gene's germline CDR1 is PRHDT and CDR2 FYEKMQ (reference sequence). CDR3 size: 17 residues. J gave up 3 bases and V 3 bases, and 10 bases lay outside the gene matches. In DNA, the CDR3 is TGTGCCAGCAGCTTGGCTCAGGACAGGGGGCGCCTCTACGAGCAGTACTTC. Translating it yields CASSLAQDRGRLYEQYF.

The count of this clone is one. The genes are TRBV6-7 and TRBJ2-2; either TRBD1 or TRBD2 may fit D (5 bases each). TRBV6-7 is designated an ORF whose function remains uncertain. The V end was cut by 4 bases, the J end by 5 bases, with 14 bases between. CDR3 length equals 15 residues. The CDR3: CASSFEGEGTGELFF. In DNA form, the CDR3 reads TGTGCCAGCAGTTTCGAGGGAGAGGGGACCGGGGAGCTGTTTTTT.

The CDR3 loop is CASSYEGLGDYGYTF. In DNA, the CDR3 is TGTGCCAGCAGTTACGAGGGGTTAGGTGACTATGGCTACACCTTC. The chain is built from TRBV6-5 and TRBJ1-2; possibly TRBD1 for D (5 bases). CDR1 MNHEY and CDR2 SVGAGI come from the germline V gene. V was pared by 2 bases and J by 3 bases, with 13 bases between. This CDR3 region has 15 residues.

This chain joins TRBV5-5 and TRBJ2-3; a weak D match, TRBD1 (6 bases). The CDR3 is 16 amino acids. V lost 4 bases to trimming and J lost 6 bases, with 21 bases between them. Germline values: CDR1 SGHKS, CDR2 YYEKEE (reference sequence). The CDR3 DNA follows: TGTGCCAGCAGCCGTGTTACAGGGCTCTCTACGGATACGCAGTATTTT. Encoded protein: CASSRVTGLSTDTQYF.

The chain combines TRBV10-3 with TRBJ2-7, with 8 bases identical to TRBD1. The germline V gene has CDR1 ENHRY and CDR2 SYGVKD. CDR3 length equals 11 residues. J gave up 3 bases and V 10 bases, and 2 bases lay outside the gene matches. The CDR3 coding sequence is TGTGCCACGGGACAGGACTACGAGCAGTACTTC. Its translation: CATGQDYEQYF.

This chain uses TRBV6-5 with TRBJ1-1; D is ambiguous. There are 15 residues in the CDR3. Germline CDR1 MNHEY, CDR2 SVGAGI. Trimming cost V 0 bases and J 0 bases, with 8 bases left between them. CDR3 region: CASSYSAALNTEAFF. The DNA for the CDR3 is TGTGCCAGCAGTTACTCGGCAGCACTGAACACTGAAGCTTTCTTT.

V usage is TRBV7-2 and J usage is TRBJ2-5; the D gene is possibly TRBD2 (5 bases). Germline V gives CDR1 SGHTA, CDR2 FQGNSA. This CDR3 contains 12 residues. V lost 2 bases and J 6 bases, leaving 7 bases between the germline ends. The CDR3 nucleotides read TGTGCCAGCAGCTTAAGAGGGAAGACCCAGTACTTC. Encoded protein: CASSLRGKTQYF.

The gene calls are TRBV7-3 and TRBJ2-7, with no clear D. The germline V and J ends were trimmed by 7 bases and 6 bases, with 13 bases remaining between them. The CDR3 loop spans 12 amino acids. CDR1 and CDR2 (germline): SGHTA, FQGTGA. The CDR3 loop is CASTRGVCEQYF. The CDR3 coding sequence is TGTGCCAGCACCCGAGGTGTTTGCGAGCAGTACTTC.

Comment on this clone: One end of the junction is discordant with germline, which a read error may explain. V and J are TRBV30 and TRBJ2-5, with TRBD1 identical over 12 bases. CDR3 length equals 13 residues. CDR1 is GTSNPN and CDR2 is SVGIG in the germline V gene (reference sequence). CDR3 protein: CAWSSGTGGSLNF. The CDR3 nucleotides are TGTGCCTGGAGTTCCGGGACAGGGGGCTCCCTTAACTTC.

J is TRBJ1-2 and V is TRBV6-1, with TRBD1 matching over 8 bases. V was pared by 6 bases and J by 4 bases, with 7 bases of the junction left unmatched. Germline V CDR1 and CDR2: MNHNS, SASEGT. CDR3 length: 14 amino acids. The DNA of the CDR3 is TGTGCCAGCAGCCCAGGGGGCCATCTCTATGGCTACACCTTC. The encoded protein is CASSPGGHLYGYTF.

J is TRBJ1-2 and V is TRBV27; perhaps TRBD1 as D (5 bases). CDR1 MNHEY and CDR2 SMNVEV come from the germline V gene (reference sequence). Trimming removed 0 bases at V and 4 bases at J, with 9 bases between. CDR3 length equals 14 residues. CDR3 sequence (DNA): TGTGCCAGCAGTTTATCGCAGGGCTTCTATGGCTACACCTTC. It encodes CASSLSQGFYGYTF.

CDR3 sequence reads: CASSQVVSPSYEQYF. CDR3 DNA: TGTGCCAGCAGCCAAGTGGTTAGCCCCTCCTACGAGCAGTACTTC. The rearrangement uses TRBV4-2 and TRBJ2-7; D not resolved. The CDR3 extends over 15 amino acids. CDR1 LGHNA and CDR2 YNFKEQ come from the germline V gene. V was cut by 1 base and J by 0 bases, with 10 bases left in between.

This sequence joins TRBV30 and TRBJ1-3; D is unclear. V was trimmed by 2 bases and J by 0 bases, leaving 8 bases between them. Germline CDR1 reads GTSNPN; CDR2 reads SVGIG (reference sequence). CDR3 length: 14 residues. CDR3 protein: CAWSLGVSGNTIYF. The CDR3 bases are TGTGCCTGGAGTTTAGGTGTCTCTGGAAACACCATATATTTT.

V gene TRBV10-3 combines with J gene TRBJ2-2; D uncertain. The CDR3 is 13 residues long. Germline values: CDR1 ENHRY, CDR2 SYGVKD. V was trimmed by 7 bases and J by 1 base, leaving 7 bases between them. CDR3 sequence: CAIKIQNTGELFF. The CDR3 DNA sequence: TGTGCCATCAAGATTCAGAACACCGGGGAGCTGTTTTTT.